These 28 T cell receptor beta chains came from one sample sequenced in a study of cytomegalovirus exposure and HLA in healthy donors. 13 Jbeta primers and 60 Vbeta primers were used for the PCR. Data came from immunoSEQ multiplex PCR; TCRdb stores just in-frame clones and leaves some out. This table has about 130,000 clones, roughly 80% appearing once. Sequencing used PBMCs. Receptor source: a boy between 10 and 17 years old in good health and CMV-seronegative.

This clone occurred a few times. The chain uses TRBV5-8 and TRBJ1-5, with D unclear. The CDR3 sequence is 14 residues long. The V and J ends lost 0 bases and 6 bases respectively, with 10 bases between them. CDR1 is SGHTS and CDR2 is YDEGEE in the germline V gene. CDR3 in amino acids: CASSLVLNSQPQHF. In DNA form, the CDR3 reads TGTGCCAGCAGCTTGGTCCTCAACAGTCAGCCCCAGCATTTT.

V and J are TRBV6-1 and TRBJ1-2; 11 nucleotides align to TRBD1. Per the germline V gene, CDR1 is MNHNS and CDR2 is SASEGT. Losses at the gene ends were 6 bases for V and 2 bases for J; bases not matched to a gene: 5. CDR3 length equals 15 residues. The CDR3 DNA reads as TGTGCCAGCAGGGCTGGACAGGGGGCAAACTATGGCTACACCTTC. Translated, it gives CASRAGQGANYGYTF.

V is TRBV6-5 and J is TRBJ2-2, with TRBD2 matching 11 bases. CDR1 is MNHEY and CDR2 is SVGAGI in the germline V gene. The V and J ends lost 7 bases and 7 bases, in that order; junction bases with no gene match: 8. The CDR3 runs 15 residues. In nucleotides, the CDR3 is TGTGCCAGCAAGAAACTAGCGGGAGCTATCGGGGAGCTGTTTTTT. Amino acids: CASKKLAGAIGELFF.

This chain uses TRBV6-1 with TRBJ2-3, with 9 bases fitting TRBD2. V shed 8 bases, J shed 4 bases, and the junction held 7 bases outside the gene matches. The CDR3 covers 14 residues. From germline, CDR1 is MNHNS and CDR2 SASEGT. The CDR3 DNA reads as TGTGCCAGCTTTAGCGGGAGTGGTGCAGATACGCAGTATTTT. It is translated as CASFSGSGADTQYF.

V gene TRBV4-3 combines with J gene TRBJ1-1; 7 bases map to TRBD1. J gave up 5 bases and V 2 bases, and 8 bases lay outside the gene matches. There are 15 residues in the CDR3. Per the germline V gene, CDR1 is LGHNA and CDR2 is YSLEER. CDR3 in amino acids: CASSQNRGLGTEAFF. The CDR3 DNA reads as TGCGCCAGCAGCCAAAACAGGGGCTTGGGGACTGAAGCTTTCTTT.

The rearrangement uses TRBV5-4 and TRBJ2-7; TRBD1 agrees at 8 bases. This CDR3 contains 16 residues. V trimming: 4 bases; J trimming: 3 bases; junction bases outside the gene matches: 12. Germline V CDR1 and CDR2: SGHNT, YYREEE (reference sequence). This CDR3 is CASSARKDRARYEQYF. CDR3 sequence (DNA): TGTGCCAGCAGCGCACGCAAGGACAGGGCCCGCTACGAGCAGTACTTC. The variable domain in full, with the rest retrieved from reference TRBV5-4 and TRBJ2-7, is ETGVTQSPTHLIKTRGQQVTLRCSSQSGHNTVSWYQQALGQGPQFIFQYYREEENGRGNFPPRFSGLQFPNYSSELNVNALELDDSALYLCASSARKDRARYEQYFGPGTRLTVT.

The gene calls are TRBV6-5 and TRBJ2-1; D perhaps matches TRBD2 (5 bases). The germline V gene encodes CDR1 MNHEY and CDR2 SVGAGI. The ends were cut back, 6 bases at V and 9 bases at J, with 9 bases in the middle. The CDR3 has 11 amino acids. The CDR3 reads CASRRATEQFF. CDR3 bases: TGTGCCAGCAGGAGGGCCACTGAGCAGTTCTTC.

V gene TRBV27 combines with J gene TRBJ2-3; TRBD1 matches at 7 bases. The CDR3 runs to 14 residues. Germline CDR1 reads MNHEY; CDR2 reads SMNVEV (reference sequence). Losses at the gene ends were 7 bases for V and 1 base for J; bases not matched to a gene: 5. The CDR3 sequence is CASMKTGRTDTQYF. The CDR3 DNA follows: TGTGCCAGCATGAAGACAGGGCGCACAGATACGCAGTATTTT.

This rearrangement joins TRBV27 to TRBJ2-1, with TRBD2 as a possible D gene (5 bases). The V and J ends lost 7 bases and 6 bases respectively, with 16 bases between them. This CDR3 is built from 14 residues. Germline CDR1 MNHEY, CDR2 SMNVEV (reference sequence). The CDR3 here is CASTGGGLSNEQFF. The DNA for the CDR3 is TGTGCCAGCACCGGCGGAGGACTTAGCAATGAGCAGTTCTTC.

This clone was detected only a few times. The CDR3 spells CASSLARGLGQPQHF. The CDR3 bases are TGTGCCAGCAGCTTGGCCCGAGGTTTGGGTCAGCCCCAGCATTTT. V usage is TRBV7-2 and J usage is TRBJ1-5; no firm D call. The germline V gene encodes CDR1 SGHTA and CDR2 FQGNSA. This CDR3 comprises 15 residues. Trimming cost V 3 bases and J 6 bases, with 15 bases left between them.

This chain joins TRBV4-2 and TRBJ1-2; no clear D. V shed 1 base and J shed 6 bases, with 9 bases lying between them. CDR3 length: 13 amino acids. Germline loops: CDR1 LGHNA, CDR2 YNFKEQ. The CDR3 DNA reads TGTGCCAGCAGCCAAGTCGAGGGTGATGGCTACACCTTC. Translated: CASSQVEGDGYTF.

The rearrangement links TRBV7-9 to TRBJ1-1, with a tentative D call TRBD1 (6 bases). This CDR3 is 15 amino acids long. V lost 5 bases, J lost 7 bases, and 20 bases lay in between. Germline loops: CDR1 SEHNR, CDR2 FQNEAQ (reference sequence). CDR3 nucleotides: TGTGCCAGCAGCCCCCCTGGGCAGGGGTCAGGTGAAGCTTTCTTT. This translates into CASSPPGQGSGEAFF. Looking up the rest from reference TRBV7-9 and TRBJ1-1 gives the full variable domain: DTGVSQNPRHKITKRGQNVTFRCDPISEHNRLYWYRQTLGQGPEFLTYFQNEAQLEKSRLLSDRFSAERPKGSFSTLEIQRTEQGDSAMYLCASSPPGQGSGEAFFGQGTRLTVV.

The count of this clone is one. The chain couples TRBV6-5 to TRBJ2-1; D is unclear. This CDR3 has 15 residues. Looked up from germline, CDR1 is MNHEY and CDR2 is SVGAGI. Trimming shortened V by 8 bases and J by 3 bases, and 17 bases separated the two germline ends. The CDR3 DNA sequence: TGTGCCAGCGGAAGCTCCCCGGAGTACTACAATGAGCAGTTCTTC. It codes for CASGSSPEYYNEQFF.

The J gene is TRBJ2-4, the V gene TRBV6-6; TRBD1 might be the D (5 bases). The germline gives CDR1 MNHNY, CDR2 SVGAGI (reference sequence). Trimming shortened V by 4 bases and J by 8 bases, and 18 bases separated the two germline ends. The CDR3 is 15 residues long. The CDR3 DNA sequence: TGTGCCAGCAGTTCCCCCAGGGCCTCGGCGGACATTCAGTACTTC. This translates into CASSSPRASADIQYF.

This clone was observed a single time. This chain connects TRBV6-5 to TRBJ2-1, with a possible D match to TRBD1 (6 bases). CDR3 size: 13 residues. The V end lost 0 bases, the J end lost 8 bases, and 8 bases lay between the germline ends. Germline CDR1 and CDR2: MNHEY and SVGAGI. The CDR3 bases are TGTGCCAGCAGTTACTCGGCAGGGGATGAGCAGTTCTTC. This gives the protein CASSYSAGDEQFF.

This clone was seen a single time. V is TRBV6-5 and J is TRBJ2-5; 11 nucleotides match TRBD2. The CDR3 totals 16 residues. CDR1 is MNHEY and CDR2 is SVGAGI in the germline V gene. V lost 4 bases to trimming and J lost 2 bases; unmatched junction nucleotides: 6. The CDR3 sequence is CASSSSRTSGQETQYF. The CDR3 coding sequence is TGTGCCAGCAGTTCGTCCCGGACTAGCGGGCAAGAGACCCAGTACTTC.

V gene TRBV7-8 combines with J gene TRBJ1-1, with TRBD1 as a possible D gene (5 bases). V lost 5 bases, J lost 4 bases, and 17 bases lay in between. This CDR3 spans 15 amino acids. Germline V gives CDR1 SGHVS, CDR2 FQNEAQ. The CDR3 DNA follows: TGTGCCAGCAGCACCTTACCTAGGGGTTCCACTGAAGCTTTCTTT. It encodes CASSTLPRGSTEAFF.

The DNA of the CDR3 is TGTGCCAGTAGTATTAGCAATGAGCAGTTCTTC. Its protein product is CASSISNEQFF. The chain employs TRBV19 and TRBJ2-1; D is undetermined. The CDR3 consists of 11 residues. Between the trimmed V and J ends, which lost 3 bases and 6 bases, there was a span of 3 bases. Germline CDR1 LNHDA, CDR2 SQIVND (reference sequence).

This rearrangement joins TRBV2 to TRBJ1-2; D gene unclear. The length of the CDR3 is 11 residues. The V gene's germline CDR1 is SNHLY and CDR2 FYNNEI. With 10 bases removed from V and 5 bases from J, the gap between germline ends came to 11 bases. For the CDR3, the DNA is TGTGCCATCGCATCGGTGTATGGCTACACCTTC. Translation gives CAIASVYGYTF.

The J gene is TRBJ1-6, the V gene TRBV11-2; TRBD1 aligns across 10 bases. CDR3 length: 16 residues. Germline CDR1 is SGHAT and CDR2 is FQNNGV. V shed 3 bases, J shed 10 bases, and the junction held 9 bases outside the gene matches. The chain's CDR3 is CASSLGQGWSNSPLHF. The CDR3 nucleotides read TGTGCCAGCAGCTTGGGACAGGGGTGGAGTAACTCACCCCTCCACTTT.

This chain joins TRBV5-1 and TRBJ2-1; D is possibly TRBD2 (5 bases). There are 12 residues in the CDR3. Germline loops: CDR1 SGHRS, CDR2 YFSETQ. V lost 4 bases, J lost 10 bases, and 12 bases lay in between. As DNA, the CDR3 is TGCGCCAGCAGCCCGTCCCGCGGGGAGCAGTTCTTC. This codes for CASSPSRGEQFF.

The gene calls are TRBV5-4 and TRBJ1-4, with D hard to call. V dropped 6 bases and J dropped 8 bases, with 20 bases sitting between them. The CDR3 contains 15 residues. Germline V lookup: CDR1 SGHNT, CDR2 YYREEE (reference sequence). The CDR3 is CASTYDGSSEEKLFF. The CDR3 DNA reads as TGTGCCAGCACCTATGACGGGTCGAGCGAAGAAAAACTGTTTTTT.

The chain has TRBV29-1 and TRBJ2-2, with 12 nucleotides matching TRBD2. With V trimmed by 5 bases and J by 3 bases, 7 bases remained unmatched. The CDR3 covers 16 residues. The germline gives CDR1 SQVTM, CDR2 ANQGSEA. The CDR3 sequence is CSVRASGRVDTGELFF. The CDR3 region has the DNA TGCAGCGTTCGGGCTAGCGGGAGGGTCGACACCGGGGAGCTGTTTTTT.

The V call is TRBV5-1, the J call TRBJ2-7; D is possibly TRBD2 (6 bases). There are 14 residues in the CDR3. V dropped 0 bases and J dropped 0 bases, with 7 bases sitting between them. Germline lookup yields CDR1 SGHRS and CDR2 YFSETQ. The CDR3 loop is CASSLAGSSYEQYF. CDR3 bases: TGCGCCAGCAGCTTGGCCGGGAGCTCCTACGAGCAGTACTTC.

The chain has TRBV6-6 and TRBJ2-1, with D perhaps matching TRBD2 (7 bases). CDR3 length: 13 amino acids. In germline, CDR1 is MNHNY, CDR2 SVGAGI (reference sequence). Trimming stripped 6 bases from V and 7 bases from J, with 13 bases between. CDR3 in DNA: TGTGCCAGCAGAAGAGGGGGGGAGAATGAGCAGTTCTTC. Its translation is CASRRGGENEQFF.

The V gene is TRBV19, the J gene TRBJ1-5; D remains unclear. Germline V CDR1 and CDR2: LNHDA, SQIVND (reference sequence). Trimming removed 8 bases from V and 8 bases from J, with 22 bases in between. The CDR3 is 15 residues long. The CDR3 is CASSTLAGRVEPQHF. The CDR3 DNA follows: TGTGCCAGTTCCACACTGGCAGGTAGAGTGGAGCCCCAGCATTTT. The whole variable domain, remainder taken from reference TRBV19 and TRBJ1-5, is DGGITQSPKYLFRKEGQNVTLSCEQNLNHDAMYWYRQDPGQGLRLIYYSQIVNDFQKGDIAEGYSVSREKKESFPLTVTSAQKNPTAFYLCASSTLAGRVEPQHFGDGTRLSIL.

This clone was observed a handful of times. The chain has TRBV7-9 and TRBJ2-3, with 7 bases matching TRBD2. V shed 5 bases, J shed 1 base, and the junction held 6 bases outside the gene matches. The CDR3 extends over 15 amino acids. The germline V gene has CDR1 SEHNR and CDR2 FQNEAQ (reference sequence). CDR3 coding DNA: TGTGCCAGCAGCCCACGGGACTACCGCACAGATACGCAGTATTTT. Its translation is CASSPRDYRTDTQYF.

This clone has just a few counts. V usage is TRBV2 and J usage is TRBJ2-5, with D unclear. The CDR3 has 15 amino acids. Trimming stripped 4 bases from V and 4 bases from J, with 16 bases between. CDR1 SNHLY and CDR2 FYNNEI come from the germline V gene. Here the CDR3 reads CASSVSRGLGETQYF. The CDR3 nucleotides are TGTGCCAGCAGTGTATCTCGAGGCCTAGGAGAGACCCAGTACTTC.